This T cell receptor (beta chain) appears in the sequencing data of a study of CD8 T cells in ankylosing spondylitis. As the method for making TCR beta libraries, quantitative 5'-RACE with molecular barcodes was used. TCRdb re-derived calls from the 5' RACE reads in MiXCR, one entry per CDR3 protein. The profile shows approximately 540,000 distinct CDR3 sequences, about 12% of them singletons. Study-level findings and limits: Disease-linked clones reportedly showed significant enrichment in matched ankylosing spondylitis synovial fluid. Fewer than 10 highly homologous variants formed a TCR beta motif that appeared characteristic of ankylosing spondylitis blood. CD8+ cells made up the disease-linked clones, which were relatively rare in peripheral blood.

This clonotype was seen a few times. The target antigen is unknown. Sample: blood, either unsorted or a sorted T cell fraction (not recorded which). This sequence was found in a male donor with ankylosing spondylitis.

The CDR3, as DNA: TGTGCCAGCAGCTTATCGACAGCTACTAACTATGGCTACACCTTC. Protein: CASSLSTATNYGYTF. The J gene is TRBJ1-2, the V gene TRBV7-2; tentative D call: TRBD1 (5 bases). V was pared by 2 bases and J by 0 bases, with 10 bases between. This CDR3 comprises 15 residues. Germline V gene lookup returns CDR1 SGHTA and CDR2 FQGNSA.